These T cell receptor beta chains were read from a single sample in a study of shared clonotypes between healthy human individuals. Clones were read by immunoSEQ multiplex PCR, and TCRdb kept only the in-frame ones, dropping some. The sample yields roughly 1,100,000 clones, about 80% seen once. The specimen sequenced was memory CD4+ T cells sorted from blood. Source of these receptors: a young man in good health. The CDR3 runs from the conserved cysteine through the conserved F or W. Each record gives: V gene, clone size, D gene, J gene, CDR3 DNA, CDR3 protein. The D gene is left open where the match is weak. Rows may omit the clone size; those that give it use once, few, many or a size class.

V gene: TRBV4-3
clone size: .
D gene: TRBD2
J gene: TRBJ2-3
CDR3 DNA: TGCGCCAGCAGCCAAGTACCTAGCGGGTCAGCCAACCCAGATACGCAGTATTTT
CDR3 protein: CASSQVPSGSANPDTQYF

V gene: TRBV5-5
clone size: few
D gene: .
J gene: TRBJ1-5
CDR3 DNA: TGTGCCAGCAGCTTTGGACGCAGTTTCCATCAGCCCCAGCATTTT
CDR3 protein: CASSFGRSFHQPQHF

V gene: TRBV28
clone size: .
D gene: TRBD1
J gene: TRBJ1-4
CDR3 DNA: TGTGCCAGCAATTCCGGCGACAGGGGGCGTGAAAAACTGTTTTTT
CDR3 protein: CASNSGDRGREKLFF

V gene: TRBV7-3
clone size: .
D gene: TRBD1
J gene: TRBJ2-7
CDR3 DNA: TGTGCCAGCAGCCCCGGACAGGCAAACTACGAGCAGTACTTC
CDR3 protein: CASSPGQANYEQYF

V gene: TRBV7-7
clone size: .
D gene: TRBD2
J gene: TRBJ2-3
CDR3 DNA: TGTGCTAGCAGCTTAGCGGGGTTCACAGATACGCAGTATTTT
CDR3 protein: CASSLAGFTDTQYF

V gene: TRBV19
clone size: .
D gene: .
J gene: TRBJ1-5
CDR3 DNA: TGTGCCAGTAGTATCGGGGACTTGGGGTATCAGCCCCAGCATTTT
CDR3 protein: CASSIGDLGYQPQHF

V gene: TRBV27
clone size: .
D gene: .
J gene: TRBJ2-7
CDR3 DNA: TGTGCCAGCAGTCCCTATCGCGACAAGTGGAGCGAGCAGTACTTC
CDR3 protein: CASSPYRDKWSEQYF

V gene: TRBV5-4
clone size: .
D gene: .
J gene: TRBJ1-2
CDR3 DNA: TGTGCCAGCAGCTTGGTGTCAGGGGCTATTGGCTACACCTTC
CDR3 protein: CASSLVSGAIGYTF

V gene: TRBV5-6
clone size: .
D gene: TRBD1
J gene: TRBJ2-6
CDR3 DNA: TGTGCCAGCAGCTCGACAGGGTCTGGGGCCAACGTCCTGACTTTC
CDR3 protein: CASSSTGSGANVLTF

V gene: TRBV18
clone size: .
D gene: .
J gene: TRBJ2-3
CDR3 DNA: TGTGCCAGCTCACCAAGCGCTAGCGCGTCCACAGATACGCAGTATTTT
CDR3 protein: CASSPSASASTDTQYF

V gene: TRBV29-1
clone size: .
D gene: TRBD1
J gene: TRBJ2-5
CDR3 DNA: TGCAGCGCCCGGGGCGGGACAGGGGTAGAGACCCAGTACTTC
CDR3 protein: CSARGGTGVETQYF

V gene: TRBV30
clone size: few
D gene: .
J gene: TRBJ1-2
CDR3 DNA: TGTGCCTGGAGTGTATCGAACAGGGCCAACTATGGCTACACCTTC
CDR3 protein: CAWSVSNRANYGYTF